This paragraph covers one TCR beta chain sequence. Germline values: CDR1 LNHDA, CDR2 SQIVND (reference sequence). The CDR3 consists of 15 residues. Trimming removed 3 bases from V and 4 bases from J, with 15 bases in between. This specimen comes from a study of blood T cell repertoires in COVID-19. The assay was immunoSEQ multiplex PCR, and TCRdb's table has in-frame clones only and misses some. The data hold roughly 410,000 clones, with approximately 90% observed a single time. This TCR derives from a woman aged 40 to 55 with COVID-19, enrolled during active disease. Sequences were obtained from peripheral blood. The chain links TRBV19 to TRBJ1-1; D might be TRBD1 (6 bases). This CDR3 reads CASSINQGSGTEAFF. In nucleotides, the CDR3 is TGTGCCAGTAGTATCAACCAGGGGTCGGGCACTGAAGCTTTCTTT.